This TCR beta chain was retrieved from a study of T cells in Graves' hyperthyroidism and ophthalmopathy. Overall study: Peripheral blood was obtained at initial diagnosis, preceding any treatment.

Regarding this clonotype: Its target is not known.

Notes on the study in general: Blood also held most thyroid clonotypes expanded beyond 0.001.

Regions amplified from RNA transcripts were the TCR beta CDR3 regions. During a first-round RT-PCR of the TCR CDR3, the HTBI primer set was used. MiXCR, run by TCRdb on the multiplex PCR reads, gives a single entry per CDR3 protein. The table includes about 520,000 distinct CDR3 sequences, approximately 25% detected once. Thyroid ultrasound, orbital computed tomography, clinical symptoms, and serum thyroxine and TRAb underpinned diagnoses. The authors obtained PBMCs from 10 ml of fresh peripheral blood. CDR3 length equals 18 residues. Trimming left V 0 bases short and J 2 bases short, with 18 bases between. Germline CDR1 is SGHAT and CDR2 is FQNNGV.

This chain links TRBV11-2 with TRBJ2-3, with D perhaps matching TRBD2 (5 bases). This TCR was recovered from a woman younger than 45 with Graves' ophthalmopathy. The specimen sequenced was blood. CDR3 in DNA: TGTGCCAGCAGCTTAGATCCGGGGTTGACCGAAGACACAGATACGCAGTATTTT. Protein product: CASSLDPGLTEDTDTQYF.